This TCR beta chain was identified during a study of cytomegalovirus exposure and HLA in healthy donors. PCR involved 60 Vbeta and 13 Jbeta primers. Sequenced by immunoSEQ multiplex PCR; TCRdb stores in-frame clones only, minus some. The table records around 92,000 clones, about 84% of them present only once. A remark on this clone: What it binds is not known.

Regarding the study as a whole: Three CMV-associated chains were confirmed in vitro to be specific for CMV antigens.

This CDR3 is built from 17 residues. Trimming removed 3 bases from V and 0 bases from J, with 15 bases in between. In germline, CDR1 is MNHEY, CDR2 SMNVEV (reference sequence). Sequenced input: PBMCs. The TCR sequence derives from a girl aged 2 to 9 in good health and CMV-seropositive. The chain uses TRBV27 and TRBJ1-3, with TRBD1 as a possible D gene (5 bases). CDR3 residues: CASSFRAVILSGNTIYF. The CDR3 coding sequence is TGTGCCAGCAGTTTCAGGGCTGTGATCCTCTCTGGAAACACCATATATTTT.